Included here is one T cell receptor beta chain sequence, with context. Its antigen is unidentified. Generated by immunoSEQ multiplex PCR, the TCRdb table keeps only in-frame clones and is missing some. Found here are more than 95,000 clones, roughly nine tenths of them singletons; the top ten hold around 4.5%. The data are from a study of cytomegalovirus exposure and HLA in healthy donors. The CDR3 spans 17 residues. Per germline, CDR1 LNHNV and CDR2 YYDKDF (reference sequence). V trimming: 4 bases; J trimming: 6 bases; junction bases outside the gene matches: 13. Overall study results and limits: Later, an analysis found that TCR clusters from the first cohort tended to co-occur in the 120 validation repertoires. Some TCR beta chains (164 of them) were listed as cytomegalovirus-associated. Among the CMV-associated chains, a few were confirmed in vitro as specific for CMV antigens.

The sample was PBMCs. V gene TRBV15 combines with J gene TRBJ2-7; 12 bases agree with TRBD1. The source of this sequence is a man aged 18 to 29 in good health and CMV-seropositive. In nucleotides, the CDR3 is TGTGCCACCAGCACGCTTCGGGACAGGGGGCCCGCGGGCGAGCAGTACTTC. It encodes CATSTLRDRGPAGEQYF.